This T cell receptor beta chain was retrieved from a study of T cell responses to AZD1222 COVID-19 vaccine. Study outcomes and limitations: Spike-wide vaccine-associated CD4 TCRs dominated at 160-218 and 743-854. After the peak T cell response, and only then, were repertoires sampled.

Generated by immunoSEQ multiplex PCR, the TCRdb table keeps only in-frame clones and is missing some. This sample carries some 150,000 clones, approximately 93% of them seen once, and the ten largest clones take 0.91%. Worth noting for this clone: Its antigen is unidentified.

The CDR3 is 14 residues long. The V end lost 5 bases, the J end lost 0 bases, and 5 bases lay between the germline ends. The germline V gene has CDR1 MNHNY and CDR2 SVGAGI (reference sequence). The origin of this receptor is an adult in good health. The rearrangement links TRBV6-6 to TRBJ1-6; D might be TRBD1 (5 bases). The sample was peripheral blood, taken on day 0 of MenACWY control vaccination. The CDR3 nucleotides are TGTGCCAGCAGTGACAGCTCCTATAATTCACCCCTCCACTTT. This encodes CASSDSSYNSPLHF.